This T cell receptor beta chain was obtained from a study of siplizumab effects on memory and regulatory T cells (dated by TCRdb to 2018 to 2020). With regard to the full study: The study looked at the effect of siplizumab, an anti-CD2 antibody, on alloreactive T-cell subsets in allogeneic mixed lymphocyte reactions made from human PBMCs.

Per the germline V gene, SGDLS is the CDR1 and YYNGEE is the CDR2. The CDR3 runs 14 residues from the cysteine to the phenylalanine. Only the CDR3 portion is preserved as DNA: 42 bases, with reading frame beginning at the first base. Relative to germline, V is 0 bases shorter and J is 1 base shorter, with 7 bases between their ends. As for this clone: What this receptor recognizes is not known. Nothing much larger sits one base from this clone, and base qualities are not available.

What the work shows at the level of the full study, not this receptor alone: Siplizumab significantly lowered the cumulative frequency of alloreactive sequences that could be traced to unstimulated CD4+ memory T cells. Among mappable alloreactive CD4+ clones, an average Treg-derived fraction of roughly 70% was observed with siplizumab, compared with 25% to 30% in control reactions. A naive or memory phenotype could not be assigned to roughly 75-97% of proliferating CD4+ or CD8+ clones. Unstimulated naive T cells appeared to be more diverse than memory T cells, and naive cells seemed to make a substantial contribution to the alloresponse. Because sequences below about 10^-5 frequency were poorly captured, only a minor fraction of alloreactive clones could be mapped to unstimulated subsets. No functional confirmation was obtained for the suppressive function of proliferating Tregs from siplizumab cultures.

Library creation used the immunoSEQ multiplex PCR assay. Approximately 100,000 TCR templates per sample were assayed on the deep sequencing platform. Genomic DNA extracted from sorted T cells was used for TCRbeta CDR3 sequencing. The authors processed their data as follows. The R programming language was used for clonal analysis of the TCRbeta CDR3 data. Alloreactive CD4+ and CD8+ clones were identified by comparing unstimulated samples to CFSE-low samples taken after the reaction. By matching sequences to the repertoires of sorted unstimulated Treg and non-Treg cells, each alloreactive CD4+ clone was assigned a regulatory or non-regulatory origin. TCRdb carries this immuneACCESS record with in-frame sequences only. Its versions omit some clonotypes, under half of them owing to an unresolved V gene in the studies checked, with the rest unexplained. V and J calls and clone size follow that table, whereas D and trimming were derived from the DNA. This sample gives approximately 120,000 clones in total; about 92% of them show up just once. The ten largest clones capture more than 0.65% of the sample.

TCRbeta CDR3 sequencing was performed on sorted unstimulated T cells and on proliferating T cells recovered from mixed lymphocyte reactions. Fresh whole blood from nine to ten HLA-typed healthy donors was used as the source from which PBMCs were isolated. To map where alloreactive clones came from, unstimulated CD4+ regulatory T cells were FACS-sorted. Sequencing was carried out using Tregs sorted from blood. Recombination joined TRBV9 with TRBJ1-1, with no reliable assignment of the D segment. The source is a human donor in good health. The CDR3 corresponds to CASSVGIGNTEAFF. At the DNA level, the sequence is TGTGCCAGCAGCGTAGGTATCGGGAACACTGAAGCTTTCTTT.